This is a list of T cell receptor beta chains from one sample in a study of cytomegalovirus exposure and HLA in healthy donors. Sequenced by immunoSEQ multiplex PCR; TCRdb stores in-frame clones only, minus some. The table has about 130,000 clones, about 74% seen once. Sequencing input: PBMCs. These receptors all come from a man aged 40-50 years in good health and CMV-seronegative. Each CDR3 is given with its conserved first and last residue. The D gene is left open where the match is weak.

d_gene	v_gene	j_gene	CDR3aa
TRBD1	TRBV19	TRBJ1-2	CASKPGQGGYGYTF
TRBD1	TRBV18	TRBJ1-5	CASSRDRELPQHF
TRBD1	TRBV19	TRBJ1-5	CASWDSSGNQPQHF
TRBD1	TRBV9	TRBJ2-5	CASSAPGTGSQETQYF
TRBD1	TRBV5-6	TRBJ1-2	CASSLAGGARGYTF
.	TRBV21-1	TRBJ2-3	CASSTYRGDTQYF
.	TRBV6-5	TRBJ2-7	CASIDTNSYEQYF
.	TRBV5-1	TRBJ2-5	CASSARDSGETQYF
TRBD1	TRBV19	TRBJ1-5	CASSTGQGARQPQHF
.	TRBV7-7	TRBJ2-7	CASSLGLGQYF
.	TRBV6-1	TRBJ1-1	CASGKYGGDEAFF
TRBD1	TRBV6-6	TRBJ1-2	CASSYGQGDYGYTF
TRBD1	TRBV5-8	TRBJ1-2	CASSRTGINYGYTF
.	TRBV30	TRBJ2-1	CAWSVGDSEQFF
.	TRBV19	TRBJ2-7	CASSIARGTYEQYF
.	TRBV6-5	TRBJ2-3	CASKPGHSTDTQYF
TRBD1	TRBV7-6	TRBJ2-7	CASSLPPGQGSEQYF
.	TRBV18	TRBJ1-1	CASSLYLSEAFF
.	TRBV15	TRBJ2-3	CATSRDPGAFADTQYF
.	TRBV10-3	TRBJ1-5	CAISESHRVVGPQHF
TRBD1	TRBV10-3	TRBJ1-3	CAISGDRAGNTIYF
.	TRBV10-3	TRBJ2-5	CAISRDNQETQYF
.	TRBV4-1	TRBJ1-5	CASSQDLGGTRQPQHF
TRBD2	TRBV5-5	TRBJ2-7	CASSLRLAVYEQYF
TRBD1	TRBV18	TRBJ2-7	CASSPPGQGAEQYF
TRBD1	TRBV29-1	TRBJ2-4	CSVEGQGRDKNIQYF
.	TRBV4-3	TRBJ1-1	CASSQDSQPLTEAFF
.	TRBV7-2	TRBJ1-1	CASSLGLLNTEAFF
TRBD2	TRBV5-1	TRBJ2-7	CASSLLAGENEQYF
.	TRBV30	TRBJ2-5	CAWSVSGSGTQYF
TRBD2	TRBV7-2	TRBJ2-7	CASSLAPIAGGSYEQYF
TRBD1	TRBV9	TRBJ1-1	CASSPWQGAGEAFF